This T cell receptor (beta chain) was observed in a study of blood T cells in healthy people across ages. Study-wide findings and caveats: Roughly linearly, TCR beta diversity per million T cells fell as age increased. CMV infection status of these donors was not known.

As concerns this clonotype: Its antigen is currently unknown.

Germline values: CDR1 SGHRS, CDR2 YFSETQ. Losses at the gene ends were 4 bases for V and 9 bases for J; bases not matched to a gene: 8. The CDR3 totals 13 residues. The second PCR ran roughly 7 to 11 cycles with a sample-barcoded 5' primer and J-beta primers. MiXCR, applied by TCRdb to the 5' RACE reads, yields one record per CDR3 protein. The table shows roughly 1.5 million distinct CDR3 sequences, with roughly 43% occurring only once. The gene calls are TRBV5-1 and TRBJ1-1; 8 bases match TRBD1. The material sequenced was blood. This receptor was obtained from a woman between 18 and 30 years old in good health. Here the CDR3 reads CASSDQTGDKAFF. CDR3 nucleotides: TGCGCCAGCAGCGATCAGACAGGGGACAAAGCTTTCTTT.